Included here is one TCR beta chain sequence, with context. Its antigen is unknown. Germline V gives CDR1 SGHRS, CDR2 YFSETQ. The CDR3 runs to 14 residues. Trimming removed 1 base from V and 2 bases from J, with 9 bases in between. Each donor's status was that of a healthy bone marrow donor. This specimen comes from a study of cytomegalovirus exposure and HLA in healthy donors. This PCR relied on a set of 60 Vbeta primers and 13 Jbeta primers. Under the authors' procedure: An analysis performed later counted roughly 80 million unique TCR beta chains (around 11 million of them shared). Clones were sequenced by immunoSEQ multiplex PCR, and TCRdb holds only the in-frame ones, with some missing. The V and J calls and clone size are taken from that table; D and trimming were inferred from the DNA. The sample yields approximately 130,000 clones, 81% seen once. Study-wide results and caveats: Generally TCR sequences proved uncommon, though certain public TCRs appeared in numerous donors. Researchers had no immune exposure information except CMV serostatus available.

This chain links TRBV5-1 with TRBJ1-1; D uncertain. The TCR was taken from a man aged 18 to 29 in good health and CMV-seronegative. Specimen: PBMCs. The CDR3 reads CASSLIAENTEAFF. CDR3 bases: TGCGCCAGCAGCTTGATTGCGGAAAACACTGAAGCTTTCTTT.